This T cell receptor beta chain was documented in a study of T cell clonality in common variable immunodeficiency (dated by TCRdb to the mid-2010s). What the study reported, not specific to this receptor: Healthy controls shared more TCRbeta clones with each other than CVID subjects shared among themselves (p < 0.0001). Fewer deletions and N-nucleotide insertions were reportedly observed in CVID TCRbeta sequences, and highly modified clones with 13 or more V deletions were reportedly absent from CVID TCRbeta sequences. Correlations between repertoire features and clinical complications were limited by patient heterogeneity within the CVID cohort. TCRbeta clonality was higher in CVID subjects than in healthy controls (t-test p = 0.018), and the increase was most characteristic of about a third of subjects. The authors noted that sequencing repertoires of T cell subpopulations would be needed to clarify what caused the increased clonality in CVID. Even though DNA input was equal, the average per sample came to about 81,820 unique sequences for controls compared with roughly 30,000 for CVID samples.

This clone occurred many times. No antigen is known for it. The missing CDR3 end, 3 residues past where the read stops, is filled in from the germline J gene. The same CDR3 can be traced to other DNA sequences in this sample. For sequencing, equivalent amounts of genomic DNA were input from CVID and control samples. For every sample, a 60 bp segment covering the rearranged TCRbeta CDR3 region was amplified and then sequenced. TCRbeta amplification used the immunoSEQ assay, a bias-corrected multiplex PCR with high-throughput sequencing. In the source study's methods: Each unique nucleotide sequence was treated as a clone and annotated with V, D and J genes, copy number and frequency. Sequences were labeled productive if in frame, and non-productive if out of frame or containing stop codons. As previously described, Shannon's entropy was used to calculate clonality. The predicted amino acid sequences of productive clones were used to derive mean CDR3 Kyte-Doolittle hydropathy. Hierarchical clustering of scaled V gene usage was performed with the R hclust function using Manhattan distance and complete linkage. Sharing of clones by CDR3 amino acid sequence was evaluated through resampling of 12 repertoires per group over 100 rounds. The repertoires were screened for 65 to 75 published EBV-specific TCRbeta sequences and roughly 250 published CMV-specific TCRbeta sequences. Two CVID samples yielding fewer than 10,000 sequences were excluded from analysis, leaving under 45 CVID repertoires. The table was pulled from immuneACCESS by TCRdb, which kept in-frame rearrangements only. Such tables lose some clones; where checked, under half of the loss comes from unresolved V genes, and the rest has no known cause. Clone size and V and J calls were adopted from that table, with D and trimming inferred from the DNA. The data for this sample show about 35,000 clones, each detected more than once. About 9.5% of the sample is held by the ten biggest clonotypes.

The germline V gene supplies CDR1 SQVTM and CDR2 ANQGSEA. From the cysteine up to the phenylalanine, the CDR3 has a length of 13 residues. The CDR3 was read in part: 30 bases, with the frame set at base 1. V and J are truncated by 4 bases and 3 bases respectively, leaving an intervening sequence of 11 bases. Most of the CVID patients and most of the healthy controls were of Caucasian heritage. From each donor, about 4.5 to 8.5 ml of heparinized peripheral whole blood was collected. Genomic DNA from adults with common variable immune deficiency (CVID) and from healthy adult controls was the source for sequencing TCRbeta CDR3 repertoires. The control group comprised some 22 healthy adult volunteers, roughly 12 female and approximately ten male, aged roughly 23 to 70 years with a mean age of approximately 31. To isolate peripheral blood mononuclear cells, diluted blood was subjected to density centrifugation over Hypaque 1077 or Ficoll-Paque. Genomic DNA was obtained from unsorted mononuclear cells through either Qiagen column purification or a centrifugation-based method.

The clonotype comes from a person between 18 and 69 years old in good health. Sequencing was performed on peripheral blood mononuclear cells. Recombination linked TRBV29-1 to TRBJ2-3; the D region possibly corresponds to TRBD1 (6 bases align). The CDR3 bases that were read are TGCAGCGTTGTTGGGGGCGCGACAGATACG. This translates into CSVVGGATDT. The CDR3 in full is CSVVGGATDTQYF.